This T cell receptor beta chain was identified during a study of technical replicates of blood from a few donors. The CDR3 totals 16 residues. CDR1 SGHTA and CDR2 FQGNSA come from the germline V gene. The V segment lost 1 base and the J segment 2 bases; nucleotides outside the gene matches: 2. The table came from immunoSEQ multiplex PCR; TCRdb's copy has only in-frame clones and leaves some out. The sample shows some 14,000 clones, roughly 84% of them seen only once. This chain connects TRBV7-2 to TRBJ2-6, with 7 bases matching TRBD2. Sequenced input: PBMCs. The TCR comes from a human donor in good health. CDR3 sequence reads: CASSLVRGAGANVLTF. CDR3 bases: TGTGCCAGCAGCTTAGTTCGGGGGGCTGGGGCCAACGTCCTGACTTTC.